One T cell receptor (beta chain) is described in this entry. What it recognizes is unknown. This sample was included in a study of OX40 agonist ivuxolimab in advanced cancers. Across the whole study: Ivuxolimab was delivered to patients intravenously every 2 weeks at doses spanning 0.01 to 10 mg/kg. Partial response was recorded in three patients: one hepatocellular carcinoma and two cutaneous melanoma cases. The study's findings and limits: Clonal expansion among partial responders at 0.1-3.0 mg/kg ranked near the lowest.

Autoimmune disease history or systemic immunosuppression led to patients being barred. Profiled with immunoSEQ multiplex PCR; TCRdb holds only in-frame clones, not every one. The table includes some 60,000 clones, 85% to 90% detected once. The CDR3 sequence is 15 residues long. Germline CDR1 reads MNHEY; CDR2 reads SMNVEV (reference sequence). Trimming removed 6 bases from V and 8 bases from J; junction bases left unmatched: 14. Here the sequenced sample was CD4+ or CD8+ T cells sorted from blood, taken in a trial of the OX40 agonist ivuxolimab. V and J are TRBV27 and TRBJ1-2, with 8 bases lining up with TRBD1. The TCR sequence derives from an adult with an advanced solid tumor such as melanoma, head and neck, liver or kidney cancer. CDR3 residues: CASSRGGTGGWGYTF. The CDR3 DNA reads as TGTGCCAGCAGCCGCGGTGGGACAGGCGGCTGGGGCTACACCTTC.